These 22 T cell receptor beta chains came from one sample sequenced in a study of control samples from healthy donors and cancer patients. Clones were sequenced by immunoSEQ multiplex PCR, and TCRdb holds only the in-frame ones, with some missing. This table has 100,000 to 150,000 clones, over 75% appearing once. What was sequenced was blood. The origin of the receptors is a man in his forties or fifties in good health.

The chain uses TRBV5-1 and TRBJ2-7; D possibly corresponds to TRBD1 (6 bases). Germline values: CDR1 SGHRS, CDR2 YFSETQ. This CDR3 has 15 residues. The V and J ends lost 4 bases and 4 bases respectively, with 18 bases between them. The CDR3 DNA sequence: TGCGCCAGCAGCCCGGTAGGCAGAGGGGGATACGAGCAGTACTTC. Its translation: CASSPVGRGGYEQYF.

The rearrangement uses TRBV18 and TRBJ1-5; possible D gene TRBD1, 6 bases. The germline CDR1 and CDR2 sequences are KGHSH and LQKENI. The V and J ends lost 1 base and 1 base respectively, with 11 bases between them. The CDR3 runs to 16 residues. In DNA form, the CDR3 reads TGTGCCAGCTCACCACGGCCAGGGGAAAGCAATCAGCCCCAGCATTTT. It translates to CASSPRPGESNQPQHF.

This sequence joins TRBV5-4 and TRBJ1-3, with D unclear. The CDR3 extends over 13 amino acids. V was pared by 2 bases and J by 4 bases, with 7 bases between. The germline CDR1 and CDR2 sequences are SGHNT and YYREEE (reference sequence). DNA of the CDR3: TGTGCCAGCAGCTTCTCCCGCGGAAACACCATATATTTT. This gives the protein CASSFSRGNTIYF. The full variable domain, in which reference TRBV5-4 and TRBJ1-3 provide the parts outside the CDR3, is ETGVTQSPTHLIKTRGQQVTLRCSSQSGHNTVSWYQQALGQGPQFIFQYYREEENGRGNFPPRFSGLQFPNYSSELNVNALELDDSALYLCASSFSRGNTIYFGEGSWLTVV.

The count of this clone is one. The rearrangement uses TRBV14 and TRBJ1-2, with TRBD1 matching 8 bases. The CDR3 totals 16 residues. CDR1 and CDR2 (germline): SGHDN, FVKESK. The junction had 9 bases not matched to a gene; V was cut back by 2 bases and J by 4 bases. For the CDR3, the DNA is TGTGCCAGCAGCCAAAGCCCAGGGGGCGGGGGCTATGGCTACACCTTC. Protein sequence: CASSQSPGGGGYGYTF.

This chain joins TRBV3-1 (or the pseudogene TRBV3-2) and TRBJ2-2; 8 positions agree with TRBD2. The CDR3 contains 16 residues. The germline gives CDR1 LGHDT, CDR2 YNNKEL (reference sequence). V lost 1 base to trimming and J lost 1 base; unmatched junction nucleotides: 2. CDR3 in amino acids: CASSQVLAENTGELFF. In nucleotides, the CDR3 is TGTGCCAGCAGCCAAGTACTAGCGGAGAACACCGGGGAGCTGTTTTTT.

This chain links TRBV4-1 with TRBJ1-4; D is perhaps TRBD1 (6 bases). Per the germline V gene, CDR1 is MGHRA and CDR2 is YSYEKL. V was clipped by 8 bases and J by 4 bases, with 14 bases between them. The CDR3 contains 14 residues. This CDR3 is CASGNRAVNEKLFF. CDR3 coding DNA: TGCGCCAGCGGAAACAGGGCTGTTAATGAAAAACTGTTTTTT.

This chain uses TRBV5-4 with TRBJ1-1; 10 positions agree with TRBD1. Trimming at V came to 4 bases and at J to 5 bases, leaving 11 bases not matched to a gene. The length of the CDR3 is 16 residues. The germline CDR1 and CDR2 sequences are SGHNT and YYREEE (reference sequence). The chain's CDR3 is CASSTSDRGGVTEAFF. CDR3 nucleotides: TGTGCCAGCAGCACGTCGGACAGGGGGGGTGTGACTGAAGCTTTCTTT.

The chain is built from TRBV23-1 and TRBJ1-2; 9 bases are a match to TRBD1. TRBV23-1 is marked as an open reading frame, function uncertain. This CDR3 is built from 15 residues. V shed 7 bases and J 3 bases; nucleotides not matched to a gene: 9. CDR3: CASTPWDREDYGYTF. The DNA for the CDR3 is TGCGCCAGCACCCCCTGGGACAGGGAGGACTATGGCTACACCTTC.

This chain uses TRBV9 with TRBJ1-6; 7 positions match TRBD1. Germline assignment: CDR1 SGDLS and CDR2 YYNGEE. This CDR3 spans 15 amino acids. Trimming at V came to 3 bases and at J to 3 bases, leaving 3 bases not matched to a gene. CDR3 residues: CASSDGTVYNSPLHF. The CDR3 DNA sequence: TGTGCCAGCAGCGACGGGACAGTCTATAATTCACCCCTCCACTTT.

This clone was seen just once. V is TRBV7-4 and J is TRBJ2-2; D is unresolved. V lost 3 bases and J lost 2, with 16 bases in between. This CDR3 spans 17 amino acids. Germline V gene sequence: CDR1 SGHVT, CDR2 SQSDAQ. DNA of the CDR3: TGTGCCAGCAGCTTTTTCTCGCCGCTTGGCAACACCGGGGAGCTGTTTTTT. It yields the protein CASSFFSPLGNTGELFF.

The genes are TRBV28 and TRBJ2-5, with 8 positions matching TRBD1. CDR3 length: 15 amino acids. The J segment lost 5 bases and the V segment lost 2 bases, leaving 7 bases of the junction unmatched. Germline V gene lookup returns CDR1 MDHEN and CDR2 SYDVKM. The CDR3 here is CASSLRQGARETQYF. CDR3 bases: TGTGCCAGCAGTTTACGGCAGGGGGCACGGGAGACCCAGTACTTC. Drawing the rest from reference TRBV28 and TRBJ2-5, the complete variable domain is DVKVTQSSRYLVKRTGEKVFLECVQDMDHENMFWYRQDPGLGLRLIYFSYDVKMKEKGDIPEGYSVSREKKERFSLILESASTNQTSMYLCASSLRQGARETQYFGPGTRLLVL.

This sequence joins TRBV7-8 and TRBJ1-6; no clear D. The V end lost 1 base, the J end lost 9 bases, and 10 bases lay between the germline ends. The CDR3 is 14 residues long. In germline, CDR1 is SGHVS, CDR2 FQNEAQ. CDR3 bases: TGTGCCAGCAGCTTAGGGACCGACCCTTCACCCCTCCACTTT. This encodes CASSLGTDPSPLHF.

This sequence joins TRBV5-1 and TRBJ2-2, with TRBD2 as a possible D gene (5 bases). The CDR3 runs to 13 residues. V shed 3 bases and J shed 5 bases, with 8 bases lying between them. Germline V CDR1 and CDR2: SGHRS, YFSETQ. The CDR3 reads CASSSPGTGELFF. In DNA form, the CDR3 reads TGCGCCAGCAGCTCGCCGGGGACCGGGGAGCTGTTTTTT.

This clone occurred once. The chain is built from TRBV7-3 and TRBJ2-2; tentatively, D is TRBD1 (5 bases). Germline V CDR1 and CDR2: SGHTA, FQGTGA. V was clipped by 5 bases and J by 0 bases, with 10 bases between them. CDR3 length equals 15 residues. CDR3 nucleotides: TGTGCCAGCAGCCAGCAGACAGCGAACACCGGGGAGCTGTTTTTT. Translation gives CASSQQTANTGELFF. Drawing the rest from reference TRBV7-3 and TRBJ2-2, the complete variable domain is GAGVSQTPSNKVTEKGKYVELRCDPISGHTALYWYRQSLGQGPEFLIYFQGTGAADDSGLPNDRFFAVRPEGSVSTLKIQRTERGDSAVYLCASSQQTANTGELFFGEGSRLTVL.

This clone was counted between two and nine times. The V call is TRBV5-1, the J call TRBJ1-1; no definite D call. The V and J ends lost 0 bases and 4 bases respectively, with 4 bases between them. The CDR3 spans 12 residues. Germline CDR1 and CDR2: SGHRS and YFSETQ. Here the CDR3 reads CASSLESTEAFF. CDR3 bases: TGCGCCAGCAGCTTGGAAAGCACTGAAGCTTTCTTT.

The chain recombines TRBV6-6 with TRBJ1-4, with 9 bases that match TRBD1. The V segment lost 6 bases and the J segment 7 bases; nucleotides outside the gene matches: 9. The length of the CDR3 is 15 residues. Per the germline V gene, CDR1 is MNHNY and CDR2 is SVGAGI (reference sequence). The CDR3 loop is CASSRDRDVREKLFF. CDR3 nucleotides: TGTGCCAGCAGCAGGGACAGGGATGTGCGTGAAAAACTGTTTTTT.

CDR3 residues: CASSVPTSSYNSPLHF. The CDR3 DNA reads TGTGCCAGCAGTGTACCTACGAGCTCCTATAATTCACCCCTCCACTTT. The chain couples TRBV6-1 to TRBJ1-6; D unresolved. This CDR3 region has 16 residues. Germline CDR1 is MNHNS and CDR2 is SASEGT. Trimming took off 4 bases at V and 0 bases at J, with 10 bases between the two ends.

In regard to this clone: Other DNA variants within this sample encode the same CDR3. The gene calls are TRBV12-3 or TRBV12-4 and TRBJ1-1; D unresolved. Trimming took off 5 bases at V and 5 bases at J, with 9 bases between the two ends. There are 12 residues in the CDR3. The DNA for the CDR3 is TGTGCCAGCAGTCTTAGACAAACTGAAGCTTTCTTT. Translation gives CASSLRQTEAFF.

The CDR3 region is CSVTSGGAVYEQYF. The CDR3 DNA sequence: TGCAGCGTTACTAGCGGGGGGGCGGTCTACGAGCAGTACTTC. The chain joins TRBV29-1 to TRBJ2-7; 13 bases are shared with TRBD2. The V segment lost 5 bases and the J segment 3 bases; nucleotides outside the gene matches: 4. The germline gives CDR1 SQVTM, CDR2 ANQGSEA. This CDR3 contains 14 residues.

The chain recombines TRBV10-3 with TRBJ2-7; 8 positions match TRBD2. V lost 8 bases and J lost 2; bases outside the gene matches: 8. The germline CDR1 and CDR2 sequences are ENHRY and SYGVKD. CDR3 length equals 14 residues. CDR3 bases: TGTGCCATCCGGCCGGGAGGGACAACCTACGAGCAGTACTTC. Amino acid sequence: CAIRPGGTTYEQYF.

This chain joins TRBV7-9 and TRBJ1-1; D gene uncertain. V lost 5 bases and J 4 bases, leaving 17 bases between the germline ends. This CDR3 is 15 amino acids long. CDR1 is SEHNR, CDR2 FQNEAQ, per germline (reference sequence). The CDR3 is CASSKNPGPTTEAFF. As DNA, the CDR3 is TGTGCCAGCAGCAAAAACCCCGGACCCACCACTGAAGCTTTCTTT. Using reference TRBV7-9 and TRBJ1-1 for the parts outside the CDR3, the full variable domain is DTGVSQNPRHKITKRGQNVTFRCDPISEHNRLYWYRQTLGQGPEFLTYFQNEAQLEKSRLLSDRFSAERPKGSFSTLEIQRTEQGDSAMYLCASSKNPGPTTEAFFGQGTRLTVV.

The V call is TRBV13, the J call TRBJ2-5, with 10 bases aligning to TRBD2. Germline CDR1 PRHDT, CDR2 FYEKMQ (reference sequence). The CDR3 runs 17 residues. V gave up 5 bases and J gave up 2 bases; unmatched junction bases: 11. The CDR3 DNA sequence: TGTGCCAGCAGCCCCGGGGGTCTAGCGGGGGCACAAGAGACCCAGTACTTC. Amino acids: CASSPGGLAGAQETQYF.